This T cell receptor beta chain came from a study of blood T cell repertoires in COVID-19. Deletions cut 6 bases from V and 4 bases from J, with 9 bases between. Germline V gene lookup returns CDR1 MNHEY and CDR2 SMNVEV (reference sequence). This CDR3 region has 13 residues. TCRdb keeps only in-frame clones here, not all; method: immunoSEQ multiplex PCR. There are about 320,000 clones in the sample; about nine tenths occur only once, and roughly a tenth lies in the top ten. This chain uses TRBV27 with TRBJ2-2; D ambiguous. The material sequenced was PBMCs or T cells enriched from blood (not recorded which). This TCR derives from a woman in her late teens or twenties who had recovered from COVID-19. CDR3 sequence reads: CASSPYFTGELFF. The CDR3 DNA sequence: TGTGCCAGCAGCCCGTATTTCACCGGGGAGCTGTTTTTT.